Sequencing of this T cell receptor (beta chain) was carried out in a study of T cells in Graves' hyperthyroidism and ophthalmopathy. Background on the study: At the time of initial diagnosis and before any treatment, peripheral blood was collected.

General observations from the study: Ophthalmopathy was model-predicted a median approximately 6.9 months pre-onset. Ophthalmopathy and stable hyperthyroidism were told apart by a 13 V-J model.

This clonotype was counted many times. Antigen specificity is unknown. TCR beta CDR3 regions were amplified from RNA transcripts. Using the HTBI primer set, a first-round RT-PCR was run on the TCR CDR3. One entry per CDR3 protein, called by TCRdb with MiXCR from the multiplex PCR reads. The table records 350,000 or so distinct CDR3 sequences, approximately 18% of them present only once. Ophthalmopathy patients showed a Clinical Activity Score of at least 3, NOSPECS grade of at least 4 and duration under 3 months. J was trimmed by 2 bases and V by 6 bases; bases with no gene match: 8. This CDR3 is built from 15 residues.

The sequenced sample was blood. The TCR sequence derives from a woman aged 40 to 55 with Graves' ophthalmopathy. J is TRBJ2-7 and V is TRBV12-3 or TRBV12-4; 9 nucleotides align to TRBD2. This CDR3 is CASRFSGSVPYEQYF. The CDR3 DNA is TGTGCCAGCAGATTTAGCGGGAGCGTTCCCTACGAGCAGTACTTC.